The 7 T cell receptor beta chains given below trace back to one sample, sequenced in a study of CXCR3-negative and CXCR3-positive naive CD8 T cells. Study-wide results and caveats: TRB CDR3 hydrophobicity was greater in CXCR3-positive naive cells than in CXCR3-negative naive cells.

Libraries were UMI-labeled 5' RACE TRB cDNA. TCRdb reprocessed the 5' RACE reads and keeps a single row for each CDR3 protein, giving no DNA. Recorded for this sample: about 150,000 distinct CDR3 sequences. For these receptors, no antigen is known. The sequenced sample was naive CXCR3+ CD8+ T cells from blood. The subset denotes: CD45RO-CCR7+CD27+CD95- naive CD8+ T cells expressing CXCR3 (TNR3+). These receptor sequences come from a human donor in good health. Some clones in this sample may be carry-over from other donors' samples.

The chain combines TRBV27 with TRBJ2-5; TCRdb gives TRBD1 as the D gene, but with no DNA this cannot be confirmed. Germline V lookup: CDR1 MNHEY, CDR2 SMNVEV (reference sequence). This CDR3 region has 13 residues. The CDR3 spells CASRQGIQETQYF.

The V gene is TRBV5-6, the J gene TRBJ2-3. The CDR3 consists of 14 residues. Looked up from germline, CDR1 is SGHDT and CDR2 is YYEEEE. The CDR3 protein is CASSFVGSTGTQYF.

The rearrangement links TRBV7-2 to TRBJ2-5. CDR1 is SGHTA and CDR2 is FQGNSA in the germline V gene. The CDR3 spans 15 residues. The CDR3: CASSLSGVAQETQYF.

CDR3 loop: CASTTGQGGGELFF. The rearrangement joins TRBV19 to TRBJ2-2; TCRdb proposes TRBD1, but this gene call is untestable without DNA. CDR1 is LNHDA, CDR2 SQIVND, per germline (reference sequence). The CDR3 is made up of 14 amino acids.

The chain carries TRBV2 and TRBJ2-3; TCRdb picks TRBD2, but there is no DNA to check that call. There are 15 residues in the CDR3. Germline-derived CDR1 and CDR2 are SNHLY and FYNNEI. This CDR3 is CASEGREVRTDTQYF.

This chain uses TRBV28 with TRBJ2-4; TCRdb's assignment of TRBD2 cannot be checked, as there is no DNA. Germline V gene data show CDR1 as MDHEN and CDR2 as SYDVKM. The CDR3 sequence is 15 residues long. The CDR3 sequence: CASSLWGTRKNIQYF.

The chain employs TRBV9 and TRBJ2-3. Per germline, CDR1 SGDLS and CDR2 YYNGEE. The CDR3 totals 16 residues. The CDR3 reads CASSVIGSSSTDTQYF.